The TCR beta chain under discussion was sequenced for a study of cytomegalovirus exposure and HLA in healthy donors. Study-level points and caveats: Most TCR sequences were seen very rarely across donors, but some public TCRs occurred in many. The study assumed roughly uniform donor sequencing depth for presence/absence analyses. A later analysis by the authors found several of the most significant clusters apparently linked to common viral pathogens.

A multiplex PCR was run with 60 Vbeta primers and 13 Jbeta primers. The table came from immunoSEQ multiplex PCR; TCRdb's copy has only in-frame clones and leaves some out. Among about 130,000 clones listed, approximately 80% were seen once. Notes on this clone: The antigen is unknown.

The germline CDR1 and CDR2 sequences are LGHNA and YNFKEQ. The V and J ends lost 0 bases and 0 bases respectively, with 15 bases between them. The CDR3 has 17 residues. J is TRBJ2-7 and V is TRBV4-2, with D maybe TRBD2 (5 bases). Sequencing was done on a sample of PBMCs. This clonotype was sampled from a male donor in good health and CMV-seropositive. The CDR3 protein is CASSQDMRAASSYEQYF. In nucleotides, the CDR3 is TGTGCCAGCAGCCAAGATATGAGGGCGGCGAGCTCCTACGAGCAGTACTTC.